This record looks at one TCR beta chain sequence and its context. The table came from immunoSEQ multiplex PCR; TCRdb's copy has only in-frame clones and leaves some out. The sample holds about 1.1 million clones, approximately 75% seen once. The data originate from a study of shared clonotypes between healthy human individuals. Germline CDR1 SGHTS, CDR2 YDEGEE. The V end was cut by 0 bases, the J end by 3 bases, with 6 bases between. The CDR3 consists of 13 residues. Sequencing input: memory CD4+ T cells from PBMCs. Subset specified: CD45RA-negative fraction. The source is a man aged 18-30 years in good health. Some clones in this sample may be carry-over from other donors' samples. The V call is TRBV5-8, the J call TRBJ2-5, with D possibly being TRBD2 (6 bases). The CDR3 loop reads CASSLGLEETQYF. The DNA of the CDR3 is TGTGCCAGCAGCTTGGGACTAGAAGAGACCCAGTACTTC. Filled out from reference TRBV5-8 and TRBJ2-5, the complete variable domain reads EAGVTQSPTHLIKTRGQQATLRCSPISGHTSVYWYQQALGLGLQFLLWYDEGEERNRGNFPPRFSGRQFPNYSSELNVNALELEDSALYLCASSLGLEETQYFGPGTRLLVL.